Presented here are 6 T cell receptor beta chains from one specimen sequenced in a study of beta chain features in type 1 diabetes. The sequenced template was cDNA made from the entire isolated RNA. Generated by immunoSEQ multiplex PCR, the TCRdb table keeps only in-frame clones and is missing some. The sample carries 850,000 to 900,000 clones, roughly a sixth recorded once. Sequencing was carried out using naive CD4+ T cells from blood. All receptors derive from a woman between 18 and 29 years old in good health.

The CDR3 DNA reads as TGTGCCAGCAGAGTCTCCGGTGGCGACGAGCAGTACTTC. It specifies CASRVSGGDEQYF. The chain is built from TRBV28 and TRBJ2-7; no firm D call. V shed 6 bases and J shed 5 bases, with 14 bases lying between them. This CDR3 region has 13 residues. Germline V gene lookup returns CDR1 MDHEN and CDR2 SYDVKM. Supplemented by reference TRBV28 and TRBJ2-7, the full variable domain reads DVKVTQSSRYLVKRTGEKVFLECVQDMDHENMFWYRQDPGLGLRLIYFSYDVKMKEKGDIPEGYSVSREKKERFSLILESASTNQTSMYLCASRVSGGDEQYFGPGTRLTVT.

This clone was observed a few times. The CDR3 region is CASSPGQGVQETQYF. CDR3 bases: TGTGCCAGCAGCCCTGGTCAGGGGGTTCAAGAGACCCAGTACTTC. The gene calls are TRBV9 and TRBJ2-5; 7 nucleotides agree with TRBD1. Germline V lookup: CDR1 SGDLS, CDR2 YYNGEE. This CDR3 contains 15 residues. The ends lost 4 bases at V and 2 bases at J; junction bases unmatched: 8.

This clone has just a few counts. The chain couples TRBV7-8 to TRBJ2-7, with 8 bases identical to TRBD2. The CDR3 extends over 15 amino acids. Germline-derived CDR1 and CDR2 are SGHVS and FQNEAQ. Trimming removed 7 bases from V and 5 bases from J; junction bases left unmatched: 13. The CDR3 nucleotides read TGTGCCAGCATACCGGGGGGGCCGGCCCTCAACGAGCAGTACTTC. The encoded protein is CASIPGGPALNEQYF.

This rearrangement joins TRBV28 to TRBJ2-7, with D perhaps assigned TRBD1 or TRBD2 (9 bases each). With 5 bases removed from V and 2 bases from J, the gap between germline ends came to 31 bases. Germline lookup yields CDR1 MDHEN and CDR2 SYDVKM. This CDR3 is built from 20 residues. The CDR3 loop reads CASSPNLRDRVSGSPYEQYF. In DNA form, the CDR3 reads TGTGCCAGCAGTCCCAATCTCCGGGACAGGGTTAGCGGGAGTCCCTACGAGCAGTACTTC.

The chain carries TRBV6-5 and TRBJ2-5; TRBD2 is a possible D gene (6 bases). V lost 4 bases and J lost 4, with 13 bases in between. The CDR3 loop spans 14 amino acids. Germline-derived CDR1 and CDR2 are MNHEY and SVGAGI. The CDR3 nucleotides are TGTGCCAGCAGTTTCCCGGGAGAGGGAGAGACCCAGTACTTC. It is translated as CASSFPGEGETQYF.

This clone was seen only a few times. The rearrangement joins TRBV4-2 to TRBJ2-7; 8 bases map to TRBD1. V dropped 4 bases and J dropped 7; count of bases not matched to a gene: 12. Germline V gives CDR1 LGHNA, CDR2 YNFKEQ. This CDR3 has 15 residues. CDR3 in DNA: TGTGCCAGCAGCCGTCCGGGACAGGCACGGAGGGAGCAGTACTTC. It codes for CASSRPGQARREQYF.